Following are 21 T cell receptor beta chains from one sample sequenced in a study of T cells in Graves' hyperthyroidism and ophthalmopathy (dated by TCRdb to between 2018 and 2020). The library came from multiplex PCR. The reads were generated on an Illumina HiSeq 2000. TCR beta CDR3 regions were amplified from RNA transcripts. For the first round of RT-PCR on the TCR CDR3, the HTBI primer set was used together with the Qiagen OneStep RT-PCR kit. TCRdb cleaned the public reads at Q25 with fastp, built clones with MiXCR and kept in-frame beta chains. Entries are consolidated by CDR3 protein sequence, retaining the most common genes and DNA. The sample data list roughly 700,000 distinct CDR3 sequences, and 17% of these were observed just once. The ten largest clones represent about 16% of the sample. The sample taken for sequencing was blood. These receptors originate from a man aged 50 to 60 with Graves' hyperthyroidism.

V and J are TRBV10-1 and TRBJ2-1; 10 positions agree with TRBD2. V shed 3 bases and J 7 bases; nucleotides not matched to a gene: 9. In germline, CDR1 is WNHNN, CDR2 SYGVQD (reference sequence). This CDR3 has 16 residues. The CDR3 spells CASSDTVAGGFNEQFF. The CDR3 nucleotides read TGCGCCAGCAGTGATACGGTAGCGGGAGGTTTTAATGAGCAGTTCTTC.

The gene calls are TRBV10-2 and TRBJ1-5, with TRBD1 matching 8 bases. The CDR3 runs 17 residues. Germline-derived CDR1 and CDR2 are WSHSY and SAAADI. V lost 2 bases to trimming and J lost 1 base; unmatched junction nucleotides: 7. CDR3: CASSEGPGGRSNQPQHF. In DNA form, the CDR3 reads TGCGCCAGCAGTGAGGGGCCAGGGGGCCGGAGCAATCAGCCCCAGCATTTT.

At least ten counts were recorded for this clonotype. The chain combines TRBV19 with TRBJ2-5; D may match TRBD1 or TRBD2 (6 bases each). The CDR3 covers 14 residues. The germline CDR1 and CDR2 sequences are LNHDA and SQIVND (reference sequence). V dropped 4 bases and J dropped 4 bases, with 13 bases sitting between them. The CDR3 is CASSRGGQGETQYF. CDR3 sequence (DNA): TGTGCCAGTAGTAGAGGGGGGCAGGGAGAGACCCAGTACTTC.

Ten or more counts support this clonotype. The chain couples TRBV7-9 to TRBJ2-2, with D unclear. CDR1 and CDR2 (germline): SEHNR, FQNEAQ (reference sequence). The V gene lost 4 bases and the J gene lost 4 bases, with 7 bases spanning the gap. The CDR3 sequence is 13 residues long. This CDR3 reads CASSSDATGELFF. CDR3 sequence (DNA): TGTGCCAGCAGCTCAGACGCCACCGGGGAGCTGTTTTTT.

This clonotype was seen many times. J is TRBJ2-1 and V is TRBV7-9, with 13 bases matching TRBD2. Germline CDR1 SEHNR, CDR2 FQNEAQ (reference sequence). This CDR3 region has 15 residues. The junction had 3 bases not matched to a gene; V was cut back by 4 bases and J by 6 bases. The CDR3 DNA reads TGTGCCAGCAGCTCCAGACTAGCGGGAGGCAATGAGCAGTTCTTC. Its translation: CASSSRLAGGNEQFF.

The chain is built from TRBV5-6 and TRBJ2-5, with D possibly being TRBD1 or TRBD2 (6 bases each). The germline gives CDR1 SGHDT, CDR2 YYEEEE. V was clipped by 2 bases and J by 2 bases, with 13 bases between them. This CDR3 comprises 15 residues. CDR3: CASSFRGTTQETQYF. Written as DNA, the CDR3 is TGTGCCAGCAGCTTTCGGGGGACAACACAAGAGACCCAGTACTTC.

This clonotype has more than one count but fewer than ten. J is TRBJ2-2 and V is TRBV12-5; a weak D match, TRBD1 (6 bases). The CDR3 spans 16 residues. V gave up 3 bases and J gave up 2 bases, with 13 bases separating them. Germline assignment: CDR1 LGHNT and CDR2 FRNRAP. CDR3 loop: CASGFVRGPNTGELFF. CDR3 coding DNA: TGTGCTAGTGGTTTCGTCAGGGGCCCTAACACCGGGGAGCTGTTTTTT.

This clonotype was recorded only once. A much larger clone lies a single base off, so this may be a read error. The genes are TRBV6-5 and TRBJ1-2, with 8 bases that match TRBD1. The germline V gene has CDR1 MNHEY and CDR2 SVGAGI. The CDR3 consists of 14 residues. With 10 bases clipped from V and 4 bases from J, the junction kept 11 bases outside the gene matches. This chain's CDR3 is CATSPQGVAYGYTF. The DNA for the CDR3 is TGTGCCACCAGCCCACAGGGGGTCGCCTATGGCTACACCTTC.

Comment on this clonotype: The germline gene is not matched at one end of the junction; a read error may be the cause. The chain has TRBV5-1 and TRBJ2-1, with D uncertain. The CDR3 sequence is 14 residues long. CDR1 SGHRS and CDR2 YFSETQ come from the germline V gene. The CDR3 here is CASSLVSPHSEQFF. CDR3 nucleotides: TGTGCCAGCAGCCTTGTATCTCCCCACAGTGAGCAGTTCTTC. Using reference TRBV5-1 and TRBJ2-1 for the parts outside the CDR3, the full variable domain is KAGVTQTPRYLIKTRGQQVTLSCSPISGHRSVSWYQQTPGQGLQFLFEYFSETQRNKGNFPGRFSGRQFSNSRSEMNVSTLELGDSALYLCASSLVSPHSEQFFGPGTRLTVL.

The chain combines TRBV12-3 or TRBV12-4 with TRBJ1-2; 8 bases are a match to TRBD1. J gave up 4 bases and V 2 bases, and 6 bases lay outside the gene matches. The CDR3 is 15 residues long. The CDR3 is CASSLRQGAVYGYTF. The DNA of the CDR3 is TGTGCCAGCAGTTTACGGCAGGGGGCTGTCTATGGCTACACCTTC.

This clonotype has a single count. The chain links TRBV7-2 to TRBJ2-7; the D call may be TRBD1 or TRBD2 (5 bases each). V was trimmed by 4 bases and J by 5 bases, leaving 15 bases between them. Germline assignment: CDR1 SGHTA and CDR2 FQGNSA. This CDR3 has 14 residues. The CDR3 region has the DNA TGTGCCAGCAGCTGTTTGGGGGTGGGGGACGAGCAGTACTTC. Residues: CASSCLGVGDEQYF.

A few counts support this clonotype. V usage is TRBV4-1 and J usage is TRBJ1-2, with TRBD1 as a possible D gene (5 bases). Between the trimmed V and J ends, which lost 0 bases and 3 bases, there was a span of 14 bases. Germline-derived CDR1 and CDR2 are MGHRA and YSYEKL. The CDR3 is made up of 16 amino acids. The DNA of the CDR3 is TGCGCCAGCAGCCAAGATAGTAGGGGCTTCTACTATGGCTACACCTTC. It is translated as CASSQDSRGFYYGYTF.

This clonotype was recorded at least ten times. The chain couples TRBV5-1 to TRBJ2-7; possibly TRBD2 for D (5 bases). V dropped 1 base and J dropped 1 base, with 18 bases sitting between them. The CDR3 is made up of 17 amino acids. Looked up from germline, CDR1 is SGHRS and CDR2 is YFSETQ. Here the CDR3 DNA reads TGCGCCAGCAGCTTGTTGGTCGGGATGGGCCTTTCCTACGAGCAGTACTTC. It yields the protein CASSLLVGMGLSYEQYF.

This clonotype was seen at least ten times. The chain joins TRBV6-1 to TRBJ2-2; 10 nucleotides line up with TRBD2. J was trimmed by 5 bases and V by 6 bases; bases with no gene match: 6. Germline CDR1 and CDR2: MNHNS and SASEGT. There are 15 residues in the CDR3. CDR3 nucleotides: TGTGCCAGCAGACAAACTAGCGGGACTACCGGGGAGCTGTTTTTT. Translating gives CASRQTSGTTGELFF.

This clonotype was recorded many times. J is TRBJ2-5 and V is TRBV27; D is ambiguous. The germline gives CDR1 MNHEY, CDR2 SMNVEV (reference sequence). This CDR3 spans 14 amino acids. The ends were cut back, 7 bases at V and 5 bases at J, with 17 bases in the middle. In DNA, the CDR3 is TGTGCCAGCATTTCCACAGCCGCCCCGGAGACCCAGTACTTC. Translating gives CASISTAAPETQYF.

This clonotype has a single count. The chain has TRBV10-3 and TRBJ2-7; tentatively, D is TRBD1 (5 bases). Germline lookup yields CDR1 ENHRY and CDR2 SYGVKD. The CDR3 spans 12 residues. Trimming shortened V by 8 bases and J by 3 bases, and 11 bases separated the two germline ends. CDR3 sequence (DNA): TGTGCCATCCGGGCAGACAGCTACGAGCAGTACTTC. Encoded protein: CAIRADSYEQYF.

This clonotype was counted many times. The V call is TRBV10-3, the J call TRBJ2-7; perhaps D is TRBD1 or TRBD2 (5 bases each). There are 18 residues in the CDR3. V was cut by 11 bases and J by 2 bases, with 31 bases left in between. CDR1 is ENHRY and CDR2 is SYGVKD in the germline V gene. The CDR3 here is CASPGGTLGCKKAYEQYF. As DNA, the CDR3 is TGTGCCTCCCCTGGTGGGACCCTGGGATGCAAAAAGGCCTACGAGCAGTACTTC.

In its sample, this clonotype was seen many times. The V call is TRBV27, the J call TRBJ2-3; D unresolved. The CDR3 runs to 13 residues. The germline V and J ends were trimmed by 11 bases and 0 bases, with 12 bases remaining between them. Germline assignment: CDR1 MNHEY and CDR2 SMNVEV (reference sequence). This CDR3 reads CAAGRQSTDTQYF. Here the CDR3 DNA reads TGTGCCGCCGGCCGGCAGAGCACAGATACGCAGTATTTT.

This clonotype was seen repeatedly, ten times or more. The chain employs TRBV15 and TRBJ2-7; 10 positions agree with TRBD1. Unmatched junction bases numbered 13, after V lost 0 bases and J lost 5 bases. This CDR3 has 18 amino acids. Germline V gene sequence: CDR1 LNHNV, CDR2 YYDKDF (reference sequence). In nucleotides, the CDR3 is TGTGCCACCAGCAGAGATTCGGTTGGGACAGGGGTTGTACACGAGCAGTACTTC. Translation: CATSRDSVGTGVVHEQYF.

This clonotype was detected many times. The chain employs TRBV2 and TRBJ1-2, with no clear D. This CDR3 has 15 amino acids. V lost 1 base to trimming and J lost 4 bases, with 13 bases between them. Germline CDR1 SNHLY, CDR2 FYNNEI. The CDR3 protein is CASSEGVGSTYGYTF. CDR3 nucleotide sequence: TGTGCCAGCAGTGAAGGGGTAGGGAGTACCTATGGCTACACCTTC.

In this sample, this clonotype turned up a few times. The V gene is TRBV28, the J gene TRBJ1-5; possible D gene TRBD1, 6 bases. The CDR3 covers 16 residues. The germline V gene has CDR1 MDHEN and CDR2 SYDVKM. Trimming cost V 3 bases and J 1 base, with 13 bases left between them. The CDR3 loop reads CASSFHRARSNQPQHF. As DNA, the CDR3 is TGTGCCAGCAGTTTTCACAGGGCGAGGAGCAATCAGCCCCAGCATTTT.